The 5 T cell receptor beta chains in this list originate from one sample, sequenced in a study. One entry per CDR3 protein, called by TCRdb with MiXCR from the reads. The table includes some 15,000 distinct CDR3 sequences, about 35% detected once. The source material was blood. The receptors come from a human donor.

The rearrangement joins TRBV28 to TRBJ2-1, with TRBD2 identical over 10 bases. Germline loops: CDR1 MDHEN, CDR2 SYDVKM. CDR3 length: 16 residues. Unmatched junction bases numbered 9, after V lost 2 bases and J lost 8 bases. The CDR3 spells CASSLEGLAGVDEQFF. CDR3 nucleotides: TGTGCCAGCAGTTTAGAGGGCCTAGCGGGAGTCGATGAGCAGTTCTTC.

The CDR3 DNA is TGCAGCGTTGAATTACCCGATGGCACTGAAGCTTTCTTT. Encoded protein: CSVELPDGTEAFF. The chain is built from TRBV29-1 and TRBJ1-1; no reliable D call. The CDR3 loop spans 13 amino acids. The germline gives CDR1 SQVTM, CDR2 ANQGSEA. Trimming cost V 2 bases and J 4 bases, with 11 bases left between them.

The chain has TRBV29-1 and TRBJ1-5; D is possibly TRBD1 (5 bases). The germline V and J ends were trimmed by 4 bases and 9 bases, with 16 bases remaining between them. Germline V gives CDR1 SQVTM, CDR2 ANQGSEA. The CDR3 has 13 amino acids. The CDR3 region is CSVGAGSGRPQHF. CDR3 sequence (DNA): TGCAGCGTTGGTGCAGGGTCTGGTAGGCCCCAGCATTTT.

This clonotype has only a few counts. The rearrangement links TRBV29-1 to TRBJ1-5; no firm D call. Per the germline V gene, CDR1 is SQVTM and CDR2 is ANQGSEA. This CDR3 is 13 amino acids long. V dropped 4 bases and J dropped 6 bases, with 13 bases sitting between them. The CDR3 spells CSVGEGWGQPQHF. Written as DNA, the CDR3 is TGCAGCGTTGGAGAGGGATGGGGTCAGCCCCAGCATTTT.

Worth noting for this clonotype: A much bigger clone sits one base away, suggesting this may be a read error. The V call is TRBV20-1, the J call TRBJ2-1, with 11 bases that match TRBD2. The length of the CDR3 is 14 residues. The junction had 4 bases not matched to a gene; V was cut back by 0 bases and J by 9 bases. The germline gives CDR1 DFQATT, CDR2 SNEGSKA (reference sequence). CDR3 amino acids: CSAREIAGGGEQFF. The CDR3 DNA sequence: TGCAGTGCTAGAGAGATAGCGGGAGGGGGTGAGCAGTTCTTC.